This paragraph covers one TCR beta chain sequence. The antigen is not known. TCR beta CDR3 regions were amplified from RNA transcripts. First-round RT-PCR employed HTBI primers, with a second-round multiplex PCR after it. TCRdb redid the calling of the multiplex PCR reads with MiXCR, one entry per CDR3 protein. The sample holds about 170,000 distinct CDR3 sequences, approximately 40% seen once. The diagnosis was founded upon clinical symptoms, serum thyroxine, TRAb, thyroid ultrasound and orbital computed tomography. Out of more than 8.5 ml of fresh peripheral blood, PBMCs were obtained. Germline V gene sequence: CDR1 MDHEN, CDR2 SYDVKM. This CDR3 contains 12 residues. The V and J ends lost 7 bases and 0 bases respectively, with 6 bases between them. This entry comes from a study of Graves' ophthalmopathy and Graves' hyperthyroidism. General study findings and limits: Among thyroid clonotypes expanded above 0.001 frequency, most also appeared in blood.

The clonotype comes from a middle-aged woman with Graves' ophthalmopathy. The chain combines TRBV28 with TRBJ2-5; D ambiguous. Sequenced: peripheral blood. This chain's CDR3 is CASKKYQETQYF. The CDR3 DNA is TGTGCCAGCAAGAAGTACCAAGAGACCCAGTACTTC.